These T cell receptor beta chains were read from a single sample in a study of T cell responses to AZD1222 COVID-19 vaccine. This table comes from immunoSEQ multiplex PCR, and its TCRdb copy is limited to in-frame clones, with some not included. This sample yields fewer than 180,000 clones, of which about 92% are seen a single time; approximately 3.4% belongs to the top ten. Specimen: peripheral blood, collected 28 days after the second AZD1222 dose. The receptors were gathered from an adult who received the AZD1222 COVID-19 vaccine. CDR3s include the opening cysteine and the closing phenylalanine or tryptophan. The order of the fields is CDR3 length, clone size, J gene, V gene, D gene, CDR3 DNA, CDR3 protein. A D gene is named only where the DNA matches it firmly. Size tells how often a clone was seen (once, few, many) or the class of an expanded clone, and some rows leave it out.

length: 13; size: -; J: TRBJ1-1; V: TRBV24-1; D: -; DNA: TGTGCCACCGTCGACAGCATGAACACTGAAGCTTTCTTT; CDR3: CATVDSMNTEAFF
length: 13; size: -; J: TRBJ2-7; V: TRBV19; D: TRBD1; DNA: TGTGCCAGTAGTGAACAGGGGGCTTACGAGCAGTACTTC; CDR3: CASSEQGAYEQYF
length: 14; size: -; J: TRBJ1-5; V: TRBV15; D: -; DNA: TGTGCCACCAGCAGAGGGGGTAGCAATCAGCCCCAGCATTTT; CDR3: CATSRGGSNQPQHF
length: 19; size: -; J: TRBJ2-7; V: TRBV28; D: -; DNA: TGTGCCAGCAGTTTATTCCCTTATCGCACTAGGGTAAGCTCCTACGAGCAGTACTTC; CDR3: CASSLFPYRTRVSSYEQYF
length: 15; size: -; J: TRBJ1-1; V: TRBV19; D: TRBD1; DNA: TGTGCCAGTAGCAGGGGGCGACTGACGAACACTGAAGCTTTCTTT; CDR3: CASSRGRLTNTEAFF
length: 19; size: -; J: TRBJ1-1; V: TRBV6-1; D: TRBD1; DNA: TGTGCCAGCAGTGAAATGGGAGCCGGGACAGCAAATAGGAACACTGAAGCTTTCTTT; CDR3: CASSEMGAGTANRNTEAFF
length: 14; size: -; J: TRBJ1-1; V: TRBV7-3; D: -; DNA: TGTGCCAGCAGCTCCGACAGCTCGAACACTGAAGCTTTCTTT; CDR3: CASSSDSSNTEAFF
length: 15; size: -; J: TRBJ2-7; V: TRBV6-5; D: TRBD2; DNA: TGTGCCAGCAGTTACACACTAGCGGGAGTCTACGAGCAGTACTTC; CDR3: CASSYTLAGVYEQYF
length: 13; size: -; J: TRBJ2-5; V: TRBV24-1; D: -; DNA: TGTGCCACCAGAAAGACGGCGAAAGAGACCCAGTACTTC; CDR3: CATRKTAKETQYF
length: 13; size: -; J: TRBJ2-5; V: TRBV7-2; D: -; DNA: TGTGCCAGCAGCTTATCCCGGGGGGAGACCCAGTACTTC; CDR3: CASSLSRGETQYF
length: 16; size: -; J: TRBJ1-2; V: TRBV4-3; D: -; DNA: TGCGCCAGCAGCCAAGATAAACAATGGTCGTTCTATGGCTACACCTTC; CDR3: CASSQDKQWSFYGYTF
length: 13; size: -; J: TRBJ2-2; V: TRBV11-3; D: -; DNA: TGTGCCAGCAGTTTGCGAGGTAGCGGGGAGCTGTTTTTT; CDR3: CASSLRGSGELFF
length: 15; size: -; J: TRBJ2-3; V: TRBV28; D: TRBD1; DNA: TGTGCCAGCAGTTTTCTGGCAGGGGGTACAGATACGCAGTATTTT; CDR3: CASSFLAGGTDTQYF
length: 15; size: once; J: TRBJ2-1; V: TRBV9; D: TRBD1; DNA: TGTGCCAGCAGCGGGGACAGGGGTATCGGAAATGAGCAGTTCTTC; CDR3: CASSGDRGIGNEQFF
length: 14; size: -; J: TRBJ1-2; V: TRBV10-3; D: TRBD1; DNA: TGTGCCATCAGTGGACAGGGAGCGAACTATGGCTACACCTTC; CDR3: CAISGQGANYGYTF